These 32 T cell receptor beta chains came from one sample sequenced in a study of graft-versus-host responses after intestinal transplantation. Libraries were prepared by immunoSEQ multiplex PCR; TCRdb keeps only in-frame clonotypes and omits some of them. The sample gives under 50,000 clones, approximately 95% of which show up once; less than 4.5% is in the top ten. The sample in question was PBMCs, obtained 734 days after intestinal transplantation. The receptors come from a human patient who received an intestinal transplant, so some T cells may come from the graft donor.

The chain combines TRBV5-1 with TRBJ1-5; perhaps TRBD1 as D (6 bases). The germline V and J ends were trimmed by 0 bases and 6 bases, with 10 bases remaining between them. This CDR3 is 14 amino acids long. Germline loops: CDR1 SGHRS, CDR2 YFSETQ. CDR3 sequence (DNA): TGCGCCAGCAGCTTGGTCGGGGGCAGTCAGCCCCAGCATTTT. Amino acid sequence: CASSLVGGSQPQHF. The variable domain in full, completed from reference TRBV5-1 and TRBJ1-5, reads KAGVTQTPRYLIKTRGQQVTLSCSPISGHRSVSWYQQTPGQGLQFLFEYFSETQRNKGNFPGRFSGRQFSNSRSEMNVSTLELGDSALYLCASSLVGGSQPQHFGDGTRLSIL.

The gene calls are TRBV5-8 and TRBJ1-2, with D maybe TRBD1 (6 bases). With 6 bases removed from V and 8 bases from J, the gap between germline ends came to 14 bases. CDR3 length equals 12 residues. CDR1 is SGHTS and CDR2 is YDEGEE in the germline V gene. The CDR3: CASNRLGGGYTF. In DNA form, the CDR3 reads TGTGCCAGCAACCGATTGGGGGGCGGCTACACCTTC.

The rearrangement links TRBV4-1 to TRBJ2-2; 8 nucleotides match TRBD1. Per germline, CDR1 MGHRA and CDR2 YSYEKL. The CDR3 spans 13 residues. Unmatched junction bases numbered 0, after V lost 8 bases and J lost 1 base. CDR3 loop: CASGTGNTGELFF. CDR3 DNA sequence: TGCGCCAGCGGGACAGGGAACACCGGGGAGCTGTTTTTT.

The DNA of the CDR3 is TGTGCCAGCAGTGGAGCGGCAGATACGCAGTATTTT. It yields the protein CASSGAADTQYF. This chain uses TRBV6-5 with TRBJ2-3; D might be TRBD2 (5 bases). Per the germline V gene, CDR1 is MNHEY and CDR2 is SVGAGI. The CDR3 sequence is 12 residues long. Deletions cut 5 bases from V and 4 bases from J, with 7 bases between.

The V call is TRBV5-1, the J call TRBJ2-1; TRBD2 is a possible D gene (5 bases). The CDR3 loop spans 15 amino acids. The V gene's germline CDR1 is SGHRS and CDR2 YFSETQ. The V end lost 0 bases, the J end lost 7 bases, and 14 bases lay between the germline ends. Here the CDR3 reads CASSLASTRGNEQFF. Written as DNA, the CDR3 is TGCGCCAGCAGCTTGGCCAGTACACGGGGAAATGAGCAGTTCTTC.

The rearrangement links TRBV4-1 to TRBJ2-1; 7 nucleotides agree with TRBD2. The CDR3 length is 15 residues. From germline, CDR1 is MGHRA and CDR2 YSYEKL. After removal of 3 bases from V and 7 bases from J, the junction contained 9 bases not matched to a gene. CDR3 sequence: CASSHYGTKINEQFF. The CDR3 nucleotides read TGCGCCAGCAGCCATTACGGGACTAAAATAAATGAGCAGTTCTTC.

The chain links TRBV29-1 to TRBJ1-4; 8 positions agree with TRBD1. The CDR3 runs to 14 residues. Trimming took 6 bases from V and 2 from J; bases not matched to a gene: 5. Germline CDR1 reads SQVTM; CDR2 reads ANQGSEA. CDR3 in DNA: TGCAGCGTCGGTGGGACAGGCACTAATGAAAAACTGTTTTTT. It encodes CSVGGTGTNEKLFF.

The chain uses TRBV5-1 and TRBJ1-1; TRBD1 matches 7 bases. CDR1 and CDR2 from the germline V gene are SGHRS and YFSETQ. The junction had 4 bases not matched to a gene; V was cut back by 4 bases and J by 1 base. The CDR3 contains 14 residues. CDR3 in amino acids: CASSTGQPNTEAFF. The CDR3 nucleotides are TGCGCCAGCAGCACGGGACAGCCGAACACTGAAGCTTTCTTT.

This clone appeared a single time. The CDR3 is CASSEDTSAAYEQYF. CDR3 coding DNA: TGTGCCAGCAGTGAGGATACTAGTGCCGCCTACGAGCAGTACTTC. The chain employs TRBV2 and TRBJ2-7, with D perhaps TRBD2 (5 bases). Germline V gives CDR1 SNHLY, CDR2 FYNNEI. V lost 3 bases to trimming and J lost 2 bases, with 14 bases between them. This CDR3 spans 15 amino acids.

The V gene is TRBV9, the J gene TRBJ2-2, with 12 bases lining up with TRBD2. This CDR3 is built from 17 residues. Germline V CDR1 and CDR2: SGDLS, YYNGEE. Trimming removed 0 bases from V and 0 bases from J; junction bases left unmatched: 0. The CDR3 spells CASSVASGGANTGELFF. The CDR3 DNA follows: TGTGCCAGCAGCGTAGCTAGCGGGGGGGCGAACACCGGGGAGCTGTTTTTT.

This chain uses TRBV19 with TRBJ1-4; D not certain. Trimming removed 7 bases at V and 4 bases at J, with 4 bases between. Looked up from germline, CDR1 is LNHDA and CDR2 is SQIVND (reference sequence). This CDR3 contains 11 residues. DNA of the CDR3: TGTGCCAGTACGGATAATGAAAAACTGTTTTTT. This gives the protein CASTDNEKLFF.

The CDR3 bases are TGTGCCAGCAGCTTAGATTTCCTAGCGGGAGGGCGTTCAGATACGCAGTATTTT. Translated, it gives CASSLDFLAGGRSDTQYF. The rearrangement joins TRBV7-2 to TRBJ2-3, with 12 bases matching TRBD2. Losses at the gene ends were 1 base for V and 4 bases for J; bases not matched to a gene: 9. The V gene's germline CDR1 is SGHTA and CDR2 FQGNSA. This CDR3 contains 18 residues.

The gene calls are TRBV5-4 and TRBJ2-5, with a weak D call TRBD1 (5 bases). This CDR3 region has 15 residues. Germline lookup yields CDR1 SGHNT and CDR2 YYREEE (reference sequence). V was pared by 0 bases and J by 6 bases, with 15 bases between. DNA for the CDR3: TGTGCCAGCAGCTTGGGGCAGGGTGAGATGAAGACCCAGTACTTC. Translating it yields CASSLGQGEMKTQYF.

The V gene is TRBV6-5, the J gene TRBJ2-2; TRBD2 matches at 7 bases. V lost 2 bases to trimming and J lost 6 bases; unmatched junction nucleotides: 3. Germline V gene lookup returns CDR1 MNHEY and CDR2 SVGAGI. The CDR3 has 14 amino acids. The CDR3 is CASSYGAGSGELFF. CDR3 DNA: TGTGCCAGCAGTTACGGAGCGGGGTCCGGGGAGCTGTTTTTT.

This clone was found once. The chain recombines TRBV5-6 with TRBJ2-7; 13 positions match TRBD2. The V and J ends lost 1 base and 3 bases, in that order; junction bases with no gene match: 4. This CDR3 comprises 16 residues. CDR1 and CDR2 from the germline V gene are SGHDT and YYEEEE. The CDR3 DNA follows: TGTGCCAGCAGCTTGACTAGCGGGAGGGAAATCTACGAGCAGTACTTC. Translating it yields CASSLTSGREIYEQYF.

The gene calls are TRBV6-5 and TRBJ2-1; unclear D gene. This CDR3 is built from 13 residues. The germline V and J ends were trimmed by 8 bases and 0 bases, with 8 bases remaining between them. The germline CDR1 and CDR2 sequences are MNHEY and SVGAGI. The CDR3 DNA reads TGTGCCAGCCGGTTAAGCTCCTACAATGAGCAGTTCTTC. The encoded protein is CASRLSSYNEQFF.

This chain connects TRBV25-1 to TRBJ2-3; 9 positions match TRBD2. Germline V gives CDR1 MGHDK, CDR2 SYGVNS. J lost 1 base, V lost 5 bases, and 4 bases had no gene match. CDR3 length: 15 residues. CDR3 DNA sequence: TGTGCCAGCAGTTCTAGCGGGGTGTGCACAGATACGCAGTATTTT. It is translated as CASSSSGVCTDTQYF. The full variable domain, with the rest looked up from reference TRBV25-1 and TRBJ2-3, is EADIYQTPRYLVIGTGKKITLECSQTMGHDKMYWYQQDPGMELHLIHYSYGVNSTEKGDLSSESTVSRIRTEHFPLTLESARPSHTSQYLCASSSSGVCTDTQYFGPGTRLTVL.

This rearrangement joins TRBV2 to TRBJ2-1; D is unclear. Trimming removed 6 bases from V and 4 bases from J, with 4 bases in between. Germline CDR1 reads SNHLY; CDR2 reads FYNNEI. This CDR3 has 11 amino acids. The CDR3 DNA is TGTGCCAGCAGCTCGTACAATGAGCAGTTCTTC. Amino acid sequence: CASSSYNEQFF.

This chain joins TRBV7-3 and TRBJ2-1; D is perhaps TRBD1 (6 bases). CDR1 SGHTA and CDR2 FQGTGA come from the germline V gene. V lost 4 bases to trimming and J lost 5 bases, with 12 bases between them. The CDR3 sequence is 14 residues long. The CDR3 nucleotides are TGTGCCAGCAGCTACGGGGACAAAAACAATGAGCAGTTCTTC. It is translated as CASSYGDKNNEQFF. The full variable domain, completed using reference TRBV7-3 and TRBJ2-1, is GAGVSQTPSNKVTEKGKYVELRCDPISGHTALYWYRQSLGQGPEFLIYFQGTGAADDSGLPNDRFFAVRPEGSVSTLKIQRTERGDSAVYLCASSYGDKNNEQFFGPGTRLTVL.

This chain connects TRBV28 to TRBJ2-5, with 10 bases that match TRBD2. CDR1 and CDR2 from the germline V gene are MDHEN and SYDVKM. The CDR3 covers 16 residues. Unmatched junction bases numbered 6, after V lost 2 bases and J lost 3 bases. CDR3: CASSLGSAGGEETQYF. CDR3 bases: TGTGCCAGCAGTTTAGGTTCAGCGGGAGGGGAAGAGACCCAGTACTTC.

The chain couples TRBV14 to TRBJ2-2; no clear D gene. The V and J ends lost 0 bases and 1 base respectively, with 3 bases between them. The CDR3 length is 14 residues. Looked up from germline, CDR1 is SGHDN and CDR2 is FVKESK. The CDR3 sequence is CASSQDLNTGELFF. The DNA of the CDR3 is TGTGCCAGCAGCCAAGATCTGAACACCGGGGAGCTGTTTTTT.

The V gene is TRBV29-1, the J gene TRBJ1-1; no firm D call. Trimming took 8 bases from V and 0 from J, leaving 13 bases between them. CDR1 is SQVTM and CDR2 is ANQGSEA in the germline V gene. This CDR3 spans 13 amino acids. The CDR3 loop reads CSPSEGMNTEAFF. The CDR3 nucleotides are TGCAGCCCCTCTGAGGGTATGAACACTGAAGCTTTCTTT.

The V and J genes are TRBV5-1 and TRBJ1-6; TRBD1 agrees at 9 bases. V lost 4 bases and J lost 7; bases outside the gene matches: 6. CDR3 length: 15 amino acids. CDR1 is SGHRS and CDR2 is YFSETQ in the germline V gene. CDR3 residues: CASSRGTGRNSPLHF. As DNA, the CDR3 is TGCGCCAGCAGCCGCGGGACAGGGAGGAATTCACCCCTCCACTTT.

V and J are TRBV11-2 and TRBJ1-1, with D maybe TRBD1 (5 bases). The V end was cut by 6 bases, the J end by 3 bases, with 11 bases between. The CDR3 covers 13 residues. Germline assignment: CDR1 SGHAT and CDR2 FQNNGV. As DNA, the CDR3 is TGTGCCAGCAGTCTGTGGGGGGACACTGAAGCTTTCTTT. Its translation is CASSLWGDTEAFF.

The chain links TRBV19 to TRBJ1-3; D not resolved. Germline CDR1 LNHDA, CDR2 SQIVND (reference sequence). Trimming took 6 bases from V and 3 from J, leaving 6 bases between them. There are 12 residues in the CDR3. Here the CDR3 DNA reads TGTGCCAGTAGGGGTTATGGAAACACCATATATTTT. As protein: CASRGYGNTIYF.

The chain couples TRBV27 to TRBJ1-3; D is ambiguous. The CDR3 consists of 14 residues. Germline CDR1 reads MNHEY; CDR2 reads SMNVEV (reference sequence). The V end was cut by 6 bases, the J end by 2 bases, with 11 bases between. The CDR3 nucleotides are TGTGCCAGCAGAGCAGGTATGGCTGGAAACACCATATATTTT. It codes for CASRAGMAGNTIYF.

The V and J genes are TRBV2 and TRBJ1-1, with D hard to call. Between the trimmed V and J ends, which lost 6 bases and 1 base, there was a span of 3 bases. Per germline, CDR1 SNHLY and CDR2 FYNNEI. The CDR3 is made up of 11 amino acids. CDR3 sequence reads: CASRENTEAFF. Here the CDR3 DNA reads TGTGCCAGCAGGGAGAACACTGAAGCTTTCTTT.

The chain is built from TRBV6-5 and TRBJ2-7; D possibly corresponds to TRBD2 (6 bases). CDR1 and CDR2 (germline): MNHEY, SVGAGI. The V end lost 6 bases, the J end lost 2 bases, and 14 bases lay between the germline ends. The CDR3 consists of 14 residues. This chain's CDR3 is CASSSLATTYEQYF. DNA of the CDR3: TGTGCCAGCAGCTCACTAGCTACGACCTACGAGCAGTACTTC.

V usage is TRBV6-6 and J usage is TRBJ1-4, with no clear D. The CDR3 runs to 14 residues. Trimming took 0 bases from V and 5 from J, leaving 7 bases between them. Germline V gene sequence: CDR1 MNHNY, CDR2 SVGAGI (reference sequence). CDR3 sequence (DNA): TGTGCCAGCAGTTACTCGACTGACAATGAAAAACTGTTTTTT. It yields the protein CASSYSTDNEKLFF.

Only one count was recorded for this clone. This CDR3 is CASSWENSGNTIYF. For the CDR3, the DNA is TGTGCCAGTAGTTGGGAGAACTCTGGAAACACCATATATTTT. The J gene is TRBJ1-3, the V gene TRBV19, with D hard to call. The CDR3 spans 14 residues. CDR1 and CDR2 (germline): LNHDA, SQIVND (reference sequence). The V and J ends lost 5 bases and 0 bases respectively, with 8 bases between them.

This clone came up a few times. V gene TRBV4-1 combines with J gene TRBJ1-2; 9 bases are a match to TRBD1. The CDR3 consists of 15 residues. CDR1 and CDR2 (germline): MGHRA, YSYEKL. V gave up 0 bases and J gave up 3 bases; unmatched junction bases: 2. The CDR3 nucleotides read TGCGCCAGCAGCCAAGATACAGGGGGCTACTATGGCTACACCTTC. Amino acid sequence: CASSQDTGGYYGYTF.

The chain links TRBV4-3 to TRBJ1-2, with D unresolved. Germline CDR1 is LGHNA and CDR2 is YSLEER. There are 11 residues in the CDR3. Trimming removed 0 bases from V and 11 bases from J, with 7 bases in between. This CDR3 reads CASSQDAEYTF. CDR3 nucleotides: TGCGCCAGCAGCCAAGACGCGGAATACACCTTC.